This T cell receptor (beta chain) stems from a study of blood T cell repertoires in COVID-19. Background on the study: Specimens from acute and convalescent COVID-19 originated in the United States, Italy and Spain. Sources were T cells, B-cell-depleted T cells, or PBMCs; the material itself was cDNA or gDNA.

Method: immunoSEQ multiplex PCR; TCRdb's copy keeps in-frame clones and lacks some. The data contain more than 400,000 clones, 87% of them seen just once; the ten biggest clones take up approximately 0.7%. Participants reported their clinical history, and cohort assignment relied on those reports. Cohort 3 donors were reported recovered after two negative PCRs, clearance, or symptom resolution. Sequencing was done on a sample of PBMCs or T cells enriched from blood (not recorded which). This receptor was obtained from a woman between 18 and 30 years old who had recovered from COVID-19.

CDR3 in DNA: TGTGCCAGCAGCCAAGTACTAGCGGGGGACCCCCACGAGCAGTACTTC. It specifies CASSQVLAGDPHEQYF. The chain carries TRBV4-2 and TRBJ2-7; the match to TRBD2 covers 11 bases. In germline, CDR1 is LGHNA, CDR2 YNFKEQ. The V and J ends lost 1 base and 5 bases, in that order; junction bases with no gene match: 7. This CDR3 spans 16 amino acids.